The 14 T cell receptor beta chains below come from one sample, sequenced in a study of blood T cell repertoires in COVID-19. The assay was immunoSEQ multiplex PCR, and TCRdb's table has in-frame clones only and misses some. Of approximately 62,000 clones listed, roughly four fifths are singletons. Material for sequencing was peripheral blood. The receptors derive from a woman in her forties or fifties with active or convalescent COVID-19.

The chain carries TRBV6-6 and TRBJ1-5; 10 nucleotides agree with TRBD1. The germline V gene encodes CDR1 MNHNY and CDR2 SVGAGI (reference sequence). CDR3 length: 17 residues. With V trimmed by 5 bases and J by 6 bases, 13 bases remained unmatched. The CDR3 coding sequence is TGTGCCAGCAGTCAGACTCGGACAGGGGGATTACTTCAGCCCCAGCATTTT. Its protein is CASSQTRTGGLLQPQHF.

The V call is TRBV24-1, the J call TRBJ2-5; 7 nucleotides agree with TRBD1. Germline lookup yields CDR1 KGHDR and CDR2 SFDVKD. The J segment lost 5 bases and the V segment lost 4 bases, leaving 9 bases of the junction unmatched. The CDR3 has 15 amino acids. The CDR3 sequence is CATSENEGAMETQYF. CDR3 nucleotide sequence: TGTGCCACCAGTGAAAACGAGGGGGCGATGGAGACCCAGTACTTC.

This chain joins TRBV7-9 and TRBJ1-3, with D possibly TRBD1 on 5 matching bases. Germline V gene sequence: CDR1 SEHNR, CDR2 FQNEAQ (reference sequence). V was shortened by 4 bases and J by 4 bases, with 8 bases between the two germline ends. The CDR3 is made up of 13 amino acids. CDR3: CASSSGPGNTIYF. CDR3 nucleotides: TGTGCCAGCAGCTCAGGGCCAGGAAACACCATATATTTT.

V is TRBV27 and J is TRBJ1-2, with a possible D match to TRBD1 (6 bases). CDR1 and CDR2 from the germline V gene are MNHEY and SMNVEV (reference sequence). V was shortened by 4 bases and J by 8 bases, with 14 bases between the two germline ends. The CDR3 runs 13 residues. CDR3 nucleotide sequence: TGTGCCAGCAGTTCACAGGGTCTAGGGGGCTACACCTTC. It yields the protein CASSSQGLGGYTF.

The chain has TRBV9 and TRBJ1-2; 8 bases align to TRBD1. Germline values: CDR1 SGDLS, CDR2 YYNGEE. CDR3 length equals 14 residues. With V trimmed by 7 bases and J by 6 bases, 11 bases remained unmatched. This CDR3 is CASSDGQGRDGYTF. The CDR3 DNA reads as TGTGCCAGCTCCGACGGACAGGGCCGTGATGGCTACACCTTC.

The chain is built from TRBV3-1 (or the pseudogene TRBV3-2) and TRBJ1-1, with no clear D. Trimming left V 0 bases short and J 9 bases short, with 14 bases between. CDR3 length: 14 amino acids. Per the germline V gene, CDR1 is LGHDT and CDR2 is YNNKEL (reference sequence). The CDR3 spells CASSQDASLTQAFF. The CDR3 DNA is TGTGCCAGCAGCCAAGATGCCTCACTTACCCAAGCTTTCTTT.

This clone showed up just a few times. This rearrangement joins TRBV6-5 to TRBJ2-2; D remains unclear. This CDR3 has 14 amino acids. V shed 5 bases and J shed 3 bases, with 10 bases lying between them. Germline CDR1 reads MNHEY; CDR2 reads SVGAGI. The DNA of the CDR3 is TGTGCCAGCAGTCGACTCCTAGACACCGGGGAGCTGTTTTTT. The encoded protein is CASSRLLDTGELFF.

This clone was picked up a small number of times. The chain employs TRBV7-2 and TRBJ2-7; 7 positions match TRBD1. Per the germline V gene, CDR1 is SGHTA and CDR2 is FQGNSA. Unmatched junction bases numbered 11, after V lost 5 bases and J lost 7 bases. The CDR3 is 14 residues long. The CDR3, as DNA: TGTGCCAGCAGCCTTAATAACAGGGGTTGGGAGCAGTACTTC. Translation gives CASSLNNRGWEQYF.

V is TRBV7-3 and J is TRBJ2-5, with 7 bases fitting TRBD1. Germline CDR1 SGHTA, CDR2 FQGTGA. The CDR3 spans 14 residues. Trimming took 2 bases from V and 4 from J; bases not matched to a gene: 4. The CDR3 coding sequence is TGTGCCAGCAGCTTAGAGGGGGCAGGAGAGACCCAGTACTTC. Translating gives CASSLEGAGETQYF.

The V gene is TRBV24-1, the J gene TRBJ1-2; D might be TRBD1 (6 bases). CDR3 size: 15 residues. The germline gives CDR1 KGHDR, CDR2 SFDVKD. V was cut by 4 bases and J by 4 bases, with 15 bases left in between. CDR3 protein: CATSEVTGGIYGYTF. The CDR3 DNA follows: TGTGCCACCAGTGAAGTGACAGGTGGAATCTATGGCTACACCTTC.

This chain uses TRBV29-1 with TRBJ2-3, with a tentative D call TRBD1 (6 bases). Trimming left V 6 bases short and J 1 base short, with 17 bases between. Per the germline V gene, CDR1 is SQVTM and CDR2 is ANQGSEA. The CDR3 covers 15 residues. CDR3 DNA sequence: TGCAGCGTCGCGCGACAGGCTGGAGGCACAGATACGCAGTATTTT. Its protein product is CSVARQAGGTDTQYF.

The chain employs TRBV2 and TRBJ1-5; D is ambiguous. The germline V gene has CDR1 SNHLY and CDR2 FYNNEI. The CDR3 covers 14 residues. V lost 2 bases and J 0 bases, leaving 5 bases between the germline ends. CDR3: CASSELDSNQPQHF. The CDR3 DNA reads as TGTGCCAGCAGTGAACTAGATAGCAATCAGCCCCAGCATTTT. Full variable domain (remainder filled in from reference TRBV2 and TRBJ1-5): EPEVTQTPSHQVTQMGQEVILRCVPISNHLYFYWYRQILGQKVEFLVSFYNNEISEKSEIFDDQFSVERPDGSNFTLKIRSTKLEDSAMYFCASSELDSNQPQHFGDGTRLSIL.

The chain links TRBV4-1 to TRBJ2-2, with D perhaps matching TRBD2 (5 bases). V dropped 1 base and J dropped 0 bases, with 15 bases sitting between them. The CDR3 covers 18 residues. From germline, CDR1 is MGHRA and CDR2 YSYEKL. The CDR3 is CASSQVPWRATNTGELFF. CDR3 nucleotides: TGCGCCAGCAGCCAAGTCCCCTGGCGGGCCACGAACACCGGGGAGCTGTTTTTT.

This clone has a count of ten or more. V and J are TRBV7-9 and TRBJ1-2; 10 bases are a match to TRBD1. Losses at the gene ends were 4 bases for V and 3 bases for J; bases not matched to a gene: 5. The CDR3 is 15 residues long. Germline V gene lookup returns CDR1 SEHNR and CDR2 FQNEAQ (reference sequence). CDR3: CASSYAGTGDYGYTF. The CDR3 DNA sequence: TGTGCCAGCAGCTACGCCGGGACAGGGGACTATGGCTACACCTTC.